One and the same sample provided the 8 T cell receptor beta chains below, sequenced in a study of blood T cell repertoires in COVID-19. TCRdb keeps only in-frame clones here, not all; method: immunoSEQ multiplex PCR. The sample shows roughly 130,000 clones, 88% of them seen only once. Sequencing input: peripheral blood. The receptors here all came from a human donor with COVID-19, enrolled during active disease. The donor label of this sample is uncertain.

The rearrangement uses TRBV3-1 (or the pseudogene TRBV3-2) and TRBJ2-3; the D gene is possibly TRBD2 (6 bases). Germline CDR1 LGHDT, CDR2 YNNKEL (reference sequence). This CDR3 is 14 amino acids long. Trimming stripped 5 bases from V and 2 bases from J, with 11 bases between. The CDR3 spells CASSARGTTDTQYF. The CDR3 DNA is TGTGCCAGCAGCGCCCGGGGGACCACAGATACGCAGTATTTT.

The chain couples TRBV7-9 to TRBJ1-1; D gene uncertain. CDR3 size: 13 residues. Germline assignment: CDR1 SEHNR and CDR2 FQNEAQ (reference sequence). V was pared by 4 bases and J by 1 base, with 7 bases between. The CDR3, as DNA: TGTGCCAGCAGCTATATCCCGAACACTGAAGCTTTCTTT. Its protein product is CASSYIPNTEAFF.

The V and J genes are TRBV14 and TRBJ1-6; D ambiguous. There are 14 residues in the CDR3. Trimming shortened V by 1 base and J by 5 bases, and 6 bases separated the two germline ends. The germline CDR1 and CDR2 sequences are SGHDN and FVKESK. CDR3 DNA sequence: TGTGCCAGCAGCCAAGGAGTCGATAATTCACCCCTCCACTTT. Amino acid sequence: CASSQGVDNSPLHF.

CDR3 sequence reads: CASRLRALYEKLFF. As DNA, the CDR3 is TGTGCCAGCAGGTTGAGGGCTCTATATGAAAAACTGTTTTTT. This chain connects TRBV2 to TRBJ1-4; no reliable D call. CDR1 and CDR2 from the germline V gene are SNHLY and FYNNEI. The CDR3 has 14 residues. Trimming took 6 bases from V and 6 from J, leaving 14 bases between them.

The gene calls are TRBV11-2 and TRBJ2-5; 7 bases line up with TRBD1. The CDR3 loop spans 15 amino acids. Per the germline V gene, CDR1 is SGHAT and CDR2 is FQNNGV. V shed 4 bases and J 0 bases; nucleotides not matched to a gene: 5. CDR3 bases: TGTGCCAGCAGCTACCCCAGGGGGTACCAAGAGACCCAGTACTTC. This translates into CASSYPRGYQETQYF.

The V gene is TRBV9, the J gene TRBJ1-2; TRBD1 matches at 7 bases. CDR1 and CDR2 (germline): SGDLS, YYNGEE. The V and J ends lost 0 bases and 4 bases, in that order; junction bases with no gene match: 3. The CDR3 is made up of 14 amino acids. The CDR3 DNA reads TGTGCCAGCAGCGTAGACAGGGGCCTCTATGGCTACACCTTC. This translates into CASSVDRGLYGYTF.

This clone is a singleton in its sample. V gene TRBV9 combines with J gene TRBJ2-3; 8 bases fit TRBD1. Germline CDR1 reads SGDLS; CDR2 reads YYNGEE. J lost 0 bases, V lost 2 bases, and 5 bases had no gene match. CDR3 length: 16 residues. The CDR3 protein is CASSVRQGPSTDTQYF. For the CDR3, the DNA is TGTGCCAGCAGCGTCAGACAGGGGCCTAGCACAGATACGCAGTATTTT.

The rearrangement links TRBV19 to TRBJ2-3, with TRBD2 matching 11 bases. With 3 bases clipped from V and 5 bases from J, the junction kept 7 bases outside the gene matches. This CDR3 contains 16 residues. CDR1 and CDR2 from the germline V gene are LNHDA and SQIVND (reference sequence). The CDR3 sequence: CASSMLTSGVGDTQYF. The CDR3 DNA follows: TGTGCCAGTAGTATGTTGACTAGCGGGGTTGGAGATACGCAGTATTTT.